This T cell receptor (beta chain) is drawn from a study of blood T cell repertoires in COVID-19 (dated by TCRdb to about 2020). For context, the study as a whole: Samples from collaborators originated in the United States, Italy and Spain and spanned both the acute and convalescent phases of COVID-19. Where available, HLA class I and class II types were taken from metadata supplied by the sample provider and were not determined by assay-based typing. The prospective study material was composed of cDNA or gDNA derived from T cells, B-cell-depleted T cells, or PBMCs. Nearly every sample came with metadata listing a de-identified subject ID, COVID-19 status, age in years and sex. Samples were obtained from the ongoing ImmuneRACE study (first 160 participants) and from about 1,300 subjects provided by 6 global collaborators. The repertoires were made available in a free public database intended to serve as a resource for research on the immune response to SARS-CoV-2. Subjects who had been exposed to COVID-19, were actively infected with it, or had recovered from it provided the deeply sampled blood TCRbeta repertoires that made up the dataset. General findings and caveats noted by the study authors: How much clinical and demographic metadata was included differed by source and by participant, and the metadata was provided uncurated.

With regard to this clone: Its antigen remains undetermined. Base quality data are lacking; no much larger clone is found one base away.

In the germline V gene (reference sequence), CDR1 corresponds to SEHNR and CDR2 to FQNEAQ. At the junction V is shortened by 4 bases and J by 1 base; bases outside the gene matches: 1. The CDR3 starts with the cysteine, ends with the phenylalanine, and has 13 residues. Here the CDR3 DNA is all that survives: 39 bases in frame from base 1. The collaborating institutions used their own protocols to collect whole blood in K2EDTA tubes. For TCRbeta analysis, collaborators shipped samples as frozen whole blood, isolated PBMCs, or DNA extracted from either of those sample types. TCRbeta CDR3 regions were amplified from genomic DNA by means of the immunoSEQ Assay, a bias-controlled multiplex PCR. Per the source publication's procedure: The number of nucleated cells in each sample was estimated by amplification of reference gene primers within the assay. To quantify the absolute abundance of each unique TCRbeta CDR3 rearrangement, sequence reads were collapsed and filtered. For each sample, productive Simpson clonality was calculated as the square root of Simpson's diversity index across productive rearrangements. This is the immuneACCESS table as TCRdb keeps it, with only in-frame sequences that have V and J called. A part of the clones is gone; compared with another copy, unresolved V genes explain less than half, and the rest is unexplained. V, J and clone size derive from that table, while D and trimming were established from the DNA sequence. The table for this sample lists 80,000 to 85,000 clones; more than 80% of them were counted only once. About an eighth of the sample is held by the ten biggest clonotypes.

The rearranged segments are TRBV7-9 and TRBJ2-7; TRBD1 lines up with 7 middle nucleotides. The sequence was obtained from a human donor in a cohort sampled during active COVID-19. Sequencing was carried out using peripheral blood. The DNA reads TGTGCCAGCAGCTCGACAGGGTCCTACGAGCAGTACTTC. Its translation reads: CASSSTGSYEQYF.